The 11 T cell receptor beta chains reported below all come from one sample, sequenced in a study of OX40 agonist ivuxolimab in advanced cancers. Assay: immunoSEQ multiplex PCR; the TCRdb copy retains only in-frame clones and omits some. The sample carries some 48,000 clones, nearly 95% recorded once. Sequencing used CD4+ or CD8+ T cells sorted from blood, obtained in a trial of the OX40 agonist ivuxolimab. The receptors here all came from an adult with an advanced solid tumor such as melanoma, head and neck, liver or kidney cancer.

The chain couples TRBV5-5 to TRBJ1-5, with 9 bases that match TRBD1. Trimming cost V 2 bases and J 2 bases; bases outside gene matches: 2. The CDR3 length is 15 residues. Germline V lookup: CDR1 SGHKS, CDR2 YYEKEE (reference sequence). The CDR3 loop is CASSLQGAGNQPQHF. CDR3 sequence (DNA): TGTGCCAGCAGCTTACAGGGGGCTGGCAATCAGCCCCAGCATTTT.

This chain uses TRBV11-2 with TRBJ2-1, with 8 bases fitting TRBD1. This CDR3 has 13 amino acids. V gave up 1 base and J gave up 9 bases; unmatched junction bases: 2. Looked up from germline, CDR1 is SGHAT and CDR2 is FQNNGV. This chain's CDR3 is CASSLGQGTEQFF. The CDR3 coding sequence is TGTGCCAGCAGCTTAGGACAGGGGACTGAGCAGTTCTTC.

The chain couples TRBV4-1 to TRBJ1-5; the D gene is possibly TRBD1 (6 bases). The CDR3 runs to 18 residues. The germline gives CDR1 MGHRA, CDR2 YSYEKL. V shed 0 bases and J shed 0 bases, with 15 bases lying between them. Written as DNA, the CDR3 is TGCGCCAGCAGCCAAGAAGGGGGATTTCCATATAGCAATCAGCCCCAGCATTTT. Translation: CASSQEGGFPYSNQPQHF.

The V gene is TRBV27, the J gene TRBJ1-5; D gene uncertain. The CDR3 is 12 amino acids. V dropped 8 bases and J dropped 1 base, with 6 bases sitting between them. Germline assignment: CDR1 MNHEY and CDR2 SMNVEV (reference sequence). CDR3 loop: CASGLSNQPQHF. The CDR3 DNA is TGTGCCAGCGGCCTAAGCAATCAGCCCCAGCATTTT.

The rearrangement uses TRBV10-1 and TRBJ1-5; D is possibly TRBD1 (5 bases). Germline CDR1 and CDR2: WNHNN and SYGVQD (reference sequence). V was pared by 1 base and J by 7 bases, with 11 bases between. This CDR3 is built from 14 residues. The CDR3 DNA sequence: TGCGCCAGCAGTGAGTTGGGGGACCTACAGCCCCAGCATTTT. This sequence encodes CASSELGDLQPQHF.

This clone was seen a single time. The genes are TRBV27 and TRBJ2-3, with D possibly TRBD2 on 5 matching bases. The germline V gene encodes CDR1 MNHEY and CDR2 SMNVEV (reference sequence). V was clipped by 0 bases and J by 12 bases, with 16 bases between them. This CDR3 has 14 residues. CDR3 amino acids: CASSLSGVEFSQYF. Written as DNA, the CDR3 is TGTGCCAGCAGTTTATCCGGGGTTGAATTCTCCCAGTATTTT.

This chain links TRBV27 with TRBJ1-2; D gene uncertain. This CDR3 is built from 15 residues. Trimming removed 7 bases from V and 3 bases from J, with 18 bases in between. Germline V CDR1 and CDR2: MNHEY, SMNVEV (reference sequence). In DNA form, the CDR3 reads TGTGCCAGCAAACTGTCCCTGGGAGGGCACTATGGCTACACCTTC. It translates to CASKLSLGGHYGYTF.

The rearrangement links TRBV6-6 to TRBJ1-2; D not certain. CDR1 and CDR2 from the germline V gene are MNHNY and SVGAGI (reference sequence). This CDR3 is built from 13 residues. Trimming removed 0 bases at V and 7 bases at J, with 9 bases between. CDR3 amino acids: CASSYSRGAGYTF. The CDR3 DNA sequence: TGTGCCAGCAGTTACTCGCGGGGAGCTGGCTACACCTTC.

The CDR3 spells CASSQVSGGTYEQYF. The DNA of the CDR3 is TGTGCCAGCAGCCAAGTTAGCGGGGGGACCTACGAGCAGTACTTC. The chain joins TRBV4-2 to TRBJ2-7, with TRBD2 matching 10 bases. Germline CDR1 is LGHNA and CDR2 is YNFKEQ. The ends lost 1 base at V and 2 bases at J; junction bases unmatched: 2. The CDR3 has 15 amino acids.

V is TRBV6-5 and J is TRBJ2-3; D is unclear. The germline CDR1 and CDR2 sequences are MNHEY and SVGAGI. Trimming cost V 0 bases and J 0 bases, with 4 bases left between them. This CDR3 has 14 residues. This chain's CDR3 is CASSYSTSTDTQYF. DNA of the CDR3: TGTGCCAGCAGTTACTCGACTAGCACAGATACGCAGTATTTT.

The chain is built from TRBV27 and TRBJ2-7, with unresolved D. Germline CDR1 and CDR2: MNHEY and SMNVEV (reference sequence). The CDR3 runs to 14 residues. V was shortened by 5 bases and J by 0 bases, with 11 bases between the two germline ends. Here the CDR3 reads CASSPLDNSYEQYF. The CDR3, as DNA: TGTGCCAGCAGTCCCCTCGATAACTCCTACGAGCAGTACTTC.